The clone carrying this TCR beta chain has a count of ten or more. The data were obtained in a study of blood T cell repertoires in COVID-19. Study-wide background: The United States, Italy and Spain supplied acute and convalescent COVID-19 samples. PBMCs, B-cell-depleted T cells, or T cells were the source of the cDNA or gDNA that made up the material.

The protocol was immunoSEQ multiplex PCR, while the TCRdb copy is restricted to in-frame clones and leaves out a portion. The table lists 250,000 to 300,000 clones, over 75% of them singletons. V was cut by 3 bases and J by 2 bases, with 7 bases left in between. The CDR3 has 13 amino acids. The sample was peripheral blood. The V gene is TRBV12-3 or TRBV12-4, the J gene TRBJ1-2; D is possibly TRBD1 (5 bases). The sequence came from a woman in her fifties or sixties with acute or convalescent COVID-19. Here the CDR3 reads CASSFAGNYGYTF. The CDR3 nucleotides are TGTGCCAGCAGTTTTGCAGGGAACTATGGCTACACCTTC.